This TCR beta chain was captured by sequencing in a study of OX40 agonist ivuxolimab in advanced cancers. Study overall: Patients were given ivuxolimab, an antibody that agonizes OX40 (CD134).

Profiling relied on immunoSEQ multiplex PCR, and the TCRdb table lists in-frame clones only, not all of them. The sample records over 35,000 clones, about 90% being singletons. Findings of the study overall: Relative to CD4+ cells, CD8+ T cells on average had more expanded clones.

As for this clone: Its target is not known.

The CDR3 has 15 residues. V gave up 5 bases and J gave up 6 bases; unmatched junction bases: 8. Germline V CDR1 and CDR2: SGHTA, FQGNSA. The rearrangement joins TRBV7-2 to TRBJ1-5; TRBD1 agrees at 9 bases. The source of this sequence is an adult with an advanced solid tumor such as melanoma, head and neck, liver or kidney cancer. The specimen comprised CD4+ or CD8+ T cells sorted from blood, sampled in a trial of the OX40 agonist ivuxolimab. The CDR3: CASSTTGGDRQPQHF. The DNA of the CDR3 is TGTGCCAGCAGCACGACAGGGGGTGACCGTCAGCCCCAGCATTTT.